The T cell receptor beta chain under discussion was sequenced for a study of shared clonotypes between healthy human individuals. Sequencing was performed with immunoSEQ multiplex PCR; in TCRdb, only in-frame clones are kept and a portion is missing. Of hundreds of thousands of clones detected, 85% to 95% appear once; the ten largest clones hold approximately 0.11%. Comment on this clone: Its antigen is not known. Other DNA sequences in the sample encode the same CDR3.

Trimming removed 1 base at V and 3 bases at J, with 9 bases between. Germline lookup yields CDR1 SEHNR and CDR2 FQNEAQ (reference sequence). The CDR3 is made up of 14 amino acids. Naivety among CD8 cells was defined by CD45RO negativity and positive CCR7 selection, thereby excluding terminally differentiated effector memory CD45RA+ cells. Points from the study as a whole: Non-shared clonotypes had lower generation probabilities than those shared by all four donors. Represented diversity (both genetic and exposure-history) was limited by the small number of donors.

The sequenced sample consisted of naive CD8+ T cells sorted from blood. The chain joins TRBV7-9 to TRBJ1-2; D possibly corresponds to TRBD1 (5 bases). The TCR sequence derives from a woman aged 30 to 39 in good health. In DNA form, the CDR3 reads TGTGCCAGCAGCTTAGAGCAGGGATACTATGGCTACACCTTC. It is translated as CASSLEQGYYGYTF. Full variable domain (missing parts from reference TRBV7-9 and TRBJ1-2): DTGVSQNPRHKITKRGQNVTFRCDPISEHNRLYWYRQTLGQGPEFLTYFQNEAQLEKSRLLSDRFSAERPKGSFSTLEIQRTEQGDSAMYLCASSLEQGYYGYTFGSGTRLTVV.